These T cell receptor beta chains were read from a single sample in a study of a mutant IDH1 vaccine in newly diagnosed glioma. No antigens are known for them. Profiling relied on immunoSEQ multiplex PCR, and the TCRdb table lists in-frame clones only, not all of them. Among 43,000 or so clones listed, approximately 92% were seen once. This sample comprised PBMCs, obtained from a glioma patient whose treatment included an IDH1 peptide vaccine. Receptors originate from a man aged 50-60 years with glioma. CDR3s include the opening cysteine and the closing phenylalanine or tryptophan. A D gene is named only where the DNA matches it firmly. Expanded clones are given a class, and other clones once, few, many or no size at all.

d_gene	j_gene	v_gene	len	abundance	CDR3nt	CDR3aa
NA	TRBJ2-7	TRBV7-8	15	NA	TGTGCCAGCAGCTTACGCACCCTCCAAAACTACGAGCAGTACTTC	CASSLRTLQNYEQYF
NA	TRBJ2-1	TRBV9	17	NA	TGTGCCAGCAGCGGCGGGTCGGGGACGAGCTCCTACAATGAGCAGTTCTTC	CASSGGSGTSSYNEQFF
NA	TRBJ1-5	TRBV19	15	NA	TGTGCCAGTAGTATCCGTTTTGGGGGCAATCAGCCCCAGCATTTT	CASSIRFGGNQPQHF
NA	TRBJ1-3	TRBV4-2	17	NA	TGTGCCAGCAGCCCCGGGATGGCGGGGACGTATGGAAACACCATATATTTT	CASSPGMAGTYGNTIYF
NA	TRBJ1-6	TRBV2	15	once	TGTGCCAGCATTTACGGACGGAACAGTAATTCACCCCTCCACTTT	CASIYGRNSNSPLHF
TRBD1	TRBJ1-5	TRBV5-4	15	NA	TGTGCCAGCAGCTTGCAGGGGACAGGTAATCAGCCCCAGCATTTT	CASSLQGTGNQPQHF
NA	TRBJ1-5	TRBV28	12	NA	TGTGCCAGCAGTCGTGGGAACCAGCCCCAGCATTTT	CASSRGNQPQHF
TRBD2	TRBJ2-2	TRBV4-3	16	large	TGCGCCAGCAGCCAAGGGCTAGCGGGACCATCCGGGGAGCTGTTTTTT	CASSQGLAGPSGELFF
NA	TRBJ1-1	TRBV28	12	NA	TGTGCCAGCGCAGAGATGAACACTGAAGCTTTCTTT	CASAEMNTEAFF
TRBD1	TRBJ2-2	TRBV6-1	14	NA	TGTGCCAGCAGGGAGACAGGGTGGTCCGGGGAGCTGTTTTTT	CASRETGWSGELFF
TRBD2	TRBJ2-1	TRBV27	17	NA	TGTGCCAGCAGTCCGTGGACTAGCGGGAGCTCCTACAATGAGCAGTTCTTC	CASSPWTSGSSYNEQFF
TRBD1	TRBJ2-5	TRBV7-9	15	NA	TGTGCCAGCAGTCGAACAGGGGGCTTGGGAGAGACCCAGTACTTC	CASSRTGGLGETQYF
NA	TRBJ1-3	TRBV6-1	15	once	TGTGCCAGCAGTGAAGTACTATCCTCTGGAAACACCATATATTTT	CASSEVLSSGNTIYF
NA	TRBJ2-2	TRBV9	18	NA	TGTGCCAGCAGCGAGTCTTCTGCGCCTCCCGGGAACACCGGGGAGCTGTTTTTT	CASSESSAPPGNTGELFF
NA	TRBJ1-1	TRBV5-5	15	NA	TGTGCCAGCAGCTTGGTCCAGGGGATGAACACTGAAGCTTTCTTT	CASSLVQGMNTEAFF
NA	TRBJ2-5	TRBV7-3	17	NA	TGTGCCAGCGGACGAAATCGGGGGGACAGGATCCTTGAGACCCAGTACTTC	CASGRNRGDRILETQYF
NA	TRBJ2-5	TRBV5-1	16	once	TGCGCCAGCAGCCCAGACTGGACTATCCCCCAAGAGACCCAGTACTTC	CASSPDWTIPQETQYF
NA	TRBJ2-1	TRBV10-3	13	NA	TGTGCCATCAGTGAGTCGCAGGGCGATGAGCAGTTCTTC	CAISESQGDEQFF
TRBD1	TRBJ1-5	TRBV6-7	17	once	TGTGCCAGCAGCGGGACAGGGAAAGAAGGGGGCAATCAGCCCCAGCATTTT	CASSGTGKEGGNQPQHF
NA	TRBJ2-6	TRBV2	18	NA	TGTGCCAGCAGGTACAGTGAGTGGGACACCTCTGGGGCCAACGTCCTGACTTTC	CASRYSEWDTSGANVLTF
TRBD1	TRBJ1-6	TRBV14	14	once	TGTGCCAGCAGCCAAGAAGGGACAGGTTCACCCCTCCACTTT	CASSQEGTGSPLHF
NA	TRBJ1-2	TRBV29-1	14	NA	TGCAGCGTTGGGGCAGGACTCCCATCGGAAGGCTACACCTTC	CSVGAGLPSEGYTF
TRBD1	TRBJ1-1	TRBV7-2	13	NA	TGTGCCAGCGCACAGGGGGGCGAGGTTGAAGCTTTCTTT	CASAQGGEVEAFF
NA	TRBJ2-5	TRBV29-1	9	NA	NA	CSEFGTGNF
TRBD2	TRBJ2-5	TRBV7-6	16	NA	TGTGCCAGCAGGGTTTGGAGCGGGAGAGTGGGAGAGACCCAGTACTTC	CASRVWSGRVGETQYF
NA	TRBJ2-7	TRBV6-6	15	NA	NA	CASSTSGLVLYEQYF
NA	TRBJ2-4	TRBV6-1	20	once	TGTGCCAGCAGTGACCCTCGTCGTGTTGGAGGCAAACTAGCCAAAAACATTCAGTACTTC	CASSDPRRVGGKLAKNIQYF
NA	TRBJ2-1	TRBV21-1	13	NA	TGTGCCAGCAGCAGGATTGGCGACAATGAGCAGTTCTTC	CASSRIGDNEQFF
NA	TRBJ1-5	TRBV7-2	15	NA	TGTGCCAGCAGCTTAATTGGGACAACTGATCAGCCCCAGCATTTT	CASSLIGTTDQPQHF
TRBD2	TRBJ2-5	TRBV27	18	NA	TGTGCCAGCAGTCGCCCGGGACTAGCGGGAAATTCTCCAGAGACCCAGTACTTC	CASSRPGLAGNSPETQYF
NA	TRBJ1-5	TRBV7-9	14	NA	TGTGCCAGCAGCTCCGGACATTCCTCTCAGCCCCAGCATTTT	CASSSGHSSQPQHF
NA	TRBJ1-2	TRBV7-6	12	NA	TGTGCCAGCAGCCCAGGAGGGGAGGGCTACACCTTC	CASSPGGEGYTF
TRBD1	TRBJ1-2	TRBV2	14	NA	TGTGCCAGCAGAGAGACAGGGTCTAGGTATGGCTACACCTTC	CASRETGSRYGYTF
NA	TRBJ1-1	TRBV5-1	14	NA	TGCGCCAGCAGCTTGAACAGTATGAACACTGAAGCTTTCTTT	CASSLNSMNTEAFF
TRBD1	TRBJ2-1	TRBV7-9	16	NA	TGTGCCAGCATCCTCCAGGGGGCAGGGATGGACAATGAGCAGTTCTTC	CASILQGAGMDNEQFF
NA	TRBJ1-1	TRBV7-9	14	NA	TGTGCCAGCAGCGGGACGGCCGTGAACACTGAAGCTTTCTTT	CASSGTAVNTEAFF
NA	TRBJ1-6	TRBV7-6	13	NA	TGTGCCAGCAGCTTAGCATCGGGGTCACCCCTCCACTTT	CASSLASGSPLHF
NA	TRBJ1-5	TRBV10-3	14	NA	TGTGCCATCAGCGAAGACGGTCTCAATCAGCCCCAGCATTTT	CAISEDGLNQPQHF
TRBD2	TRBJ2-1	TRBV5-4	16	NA	TGTGCCAGCAGCCTGTCGGCTAGCGGGAGTTCACATGAGCAGTTCTTC	CASSLSASGSSHEQFF
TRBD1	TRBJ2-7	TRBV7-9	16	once	TGTGCCAGCAGCTTGACCGACAGGGGAGGCCCGTACGAGCAGTACTTC	CASSLTDRGGPYEQYF
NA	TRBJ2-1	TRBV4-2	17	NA	TGTGCCAGCAGCCTCTTGCAGCAATATCGTTCCTACAATGAGCAGTTCTTC	CASSLLQQYRSYNEQFF
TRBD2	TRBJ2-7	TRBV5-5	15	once	TGTGCCAGCAGCTGGATGGCGACTAGCGGCTACGAGCAGTACTTC	CASSWMATSGYEQYF
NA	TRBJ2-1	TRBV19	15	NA	TGTGCCAGTAGTAGCGGGGGCCTCTCCTACAATGAGCAGTTCTTC	CASSSGGLSYNEQFF
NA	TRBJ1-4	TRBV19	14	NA	TGTGCCAGTAGTACGAGGCGGCCGGGGGAAAAACTGTTTTTT	CASSTRRPGEKLFF
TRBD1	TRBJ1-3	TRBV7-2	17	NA	TGTGCCAGCAGCCCAAAGGCGCAGGGGGCTGGTGGAAACACCATATATTTT	CASSPKAQGAGGNTIYF
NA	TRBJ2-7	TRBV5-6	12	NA	TGTGCCAGCAGCGCGGGACCATTCGAGCAGTACTTC	CASSAGPFEQYF
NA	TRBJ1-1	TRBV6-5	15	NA	TGTGCCAGCAGTTACAGTATCGCAGGAGTAACTGAAGCTTTCTTT	CASSYSIAGVTEAFF
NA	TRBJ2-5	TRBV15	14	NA	TGTGCCACCAGTCTATCTAGACGATCGGAGACCCAGTACTTC	CATSLSRRSETQYF
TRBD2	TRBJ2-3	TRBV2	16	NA	TGTGCCAGCAGTGAAGGAGCGGGAGTAGACACAGATACGCAGTATTTT	CASSEGAGVDTDTQYF
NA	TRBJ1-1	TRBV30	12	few	TGTGCCTGGAGTGTGCGGGCAGTTGAAGCTTTCTTT	CAWSVRAVEAFF
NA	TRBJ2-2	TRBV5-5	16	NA	TGTGCCAGCAGCTTGGGGGGCCGAGTTAACACCGGGGAGCTGTTTTTT	CASSLGGRVNTGELFF
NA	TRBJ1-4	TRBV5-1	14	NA	TGCGCCAGCAGCTTATGGGCGACAAATGAAAAACTGTTTTTT	CASSLWATNEKLFF
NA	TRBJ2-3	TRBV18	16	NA	TGTGCCAGCTCAGAACTGGGGGCAGGGAGTGGAGATACGCAGTATTTT	CASSELGAGSGDTQYF
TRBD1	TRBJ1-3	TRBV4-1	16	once	TGCGCCAGCAGCCTAATACAGGGGGCCTCTGGAAACACCATATATTTT	CASSLIQGASGNTIYF
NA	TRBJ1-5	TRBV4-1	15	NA	TGCGCCAGCAGCCAACCGGGGGCTGGCAATCAGCCCCAGCATTTT	CASSQPGAGNQPQHF
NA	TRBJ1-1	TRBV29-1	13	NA	TGCAGCGTTAGGGTCAGGGTGGACACTGAAGCTTTCTTT	CSVRVRVDTEAFF
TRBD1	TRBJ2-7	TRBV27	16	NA	TGTGCCAGCAGTTTTGGGGTAGACAGGGGGTTATACGAGCAGTACTTC	CASSFGVDRGLYEQYF